This is a list of T cell receptor beta chains from one sample in a study of T cells after somatic rescue of genetic block. Sequenced by immunoSEQ multiplex PCR; TCRdb stores in-frame clones only, minus some. The sample carries 45,000 to 70,000 clones, roughly 96% recorded once. The sample taken for sequencing was peripheral blood mononuclear cells (PBMCs). These receptors were collected from a child in the first two years of life. Both conserved end residues are part of each CDR3. A D gene is named only where the DNA matches it firmly. Clone size is given for some rows only: seen once, a few or many times, or a class if the clone is expanded.

d_gene	abundance	v_gene	j_gene	CDR3nt	CDR3aa
-	-	TRBV5-4	TRBJ2-3	TGTGCCAGCAGCTTAGGGTCTAAACTAGATACGCAGTATTTT	CASSLGSKLDTQYF
-	-	TRBV6-6	TRBJ2-3	TGTGCCAGCAGTCCCTGGACAAGCACAGATACGCAGTATTTT	CASSPWTSTDTQYF
-	-	TRBV5-5	TRBJ2-3	TGTGCCAGCAGCCCCCTCGGTGGGGATACGCAGTATTTT	CASSPLGGDTQYF
-	once	TRBV5-1	TRBJ2-3	TGCGCCAGCAGCTTGGGCCGGACACGGCGCACAGATACGCAGTATTTT	CASSLGRTRRTDTQYF
TRBD2	-	TRBV4-2	TRBJ2-7	TGTGCCAGCAGCCCCTTTCGGGGGGGAGGGTACGAGCAGTACTTC	CASSPFRGGGYEQYF
-	-	TRBV6-1	TRBJ1-4	TGTGCCAGCAGTGCAGTTAGAGGGGCAACTAATGAAAAACTGCTTTTT	CASSAVRGATNEKLLF
TRBD1	-	TRBV6-1	TRBJ2-2	TGTGCCAGTTTCCGGGACAGGGGGCTTACCGGGGAGCTGTTTTTT	CASFRDRGLTGELFF
-	-	TRBV5-1	TRBJ1-4	TGCGCCAGCAGCTTGGGCGGGCCGAATGAAAAACTGTTTTTT	CASSLGGPNEKLFF
-	-	TRBV27	TRBJ2-1	TGTGCCAGCACCTCGAGCTCCTACAATGAGCAGTTCTTC	CASTSSSYNEQFF
TRBD2	-	TRBV2	TRBJ2-3	TGTGCCAGCAGTGGTCTAACGGGAGGGCCCGCAGATACGCAGTATTTT	CASSGLTGGPADTQYF
-	-	TRBV5-4	TRBJ1-1	TGTGCCAGCAGCTGGGGCGTGAACACTGAAGCTTTCTTT	CASSWGVNTEAFF
TRBD1	-	TRBV2	TRBJ2-3	TGTGCCAGCAGTGTCCCCAAGACAGGGGGCATAGATACGCAGTATTTT	CASSVPKTGGIDTQYF
-	once	TRBV6-1	TRBJ2-7	TGTGCCAGCAGACCGCTAGGATGGGACGAGCAGTACTTC	CASRPLGWDEQYF
-	-	TRBV4-1	TRBJ2-7	TGCGCCAGCAGCCAAGATCAGGGGTACGAGCAGTACTTC	CASSQDQGYEQYF
-	-	TRBV19	TRBJ1-1	TGTGCCAGTAGTACGCGGTGGGACACTGAAGCTTTCTTT	CASSTRWDTEAFF
-	-	TRBV5-1	TRBJ2-7	TGCGCCAGTCCCCAGTGTGGGCCCGAGCAGTACTTC	CASPQCGPEQYF
-	-	TRBV30	TRBJ2-3	TGTGCCTGGAAAGCTCTCGGGCAGGGCACAGATACGCAGTATTTT	CAWKALGQGTDTQYF
TRBD2	-	TRBV5-1	TRBJ2-1	TGCGCCAGCAGCTTGGGACTAGCGGGACACAATGAGCAGTTCTTC	CASSLGLAGHNEQFF
TRBD2	-	TRBV5-5	TRBJ2-1	TGTGCCAGCAGCTTGGTTCTAGCGGGGAATGAGCAGTTCTTC	CASSLVLAGNEQFF
-	-	TRBV9	TRBJ2-2	TGTGCCAGCAGCGTTATAGCTGGGAACACCGGGGAGCTGTTTTTT	CASSVIAGNTGELFF
-	-	TRBV20-1	TRBJ1-1	TGCAGTGCGGGCGGGATCACTGAAGCTTTCTTT	CSAGGITEAFF
-	-	TRBV5-1	TRBJ2-7	TGCGCCAGCAGCGCGACCGGGACCGCCGCTCACGAGCAGTACTTC	CASSATGTAAHEQYF
TRBD2	-	TRBV2	TRBJ2-1	TGTGCCAGCTCCTTAGGACTAGCGAGCTACAATGAGCAGTTCTTC	CASSLGLASYNEQFF
-	-	TRBV7-2	TRBJ1-2	TGTGCCAGCAGCTTAAGGACAACCGGCGGCTACACCTTC	CASSLRTTGGYTF
-	-	TRBV28	TRBJ2-5	TGTGCCAGCAGTTTATATATAGACGGGAAGACCCAGTACTTC	CASSLYIDGKTQYF
TRBD2	-	TRBV4-3	TRBJ2-2	TGCGCCAGCAGCAAACGGCAGATGGCTAGCGGGAGGTACGGGGAGCTGTTTTTT	CASSKRQMASGRYGELFF
-	-	TRBV6-5	TRBJ2-5	TGTGCCAGCAGTAAAGGAGAGACCCAGTACTTC	CASSKGETQYF
TRBD2	-	TRBV7-6	TRBJ2-5	TGTGCCAGCAGCTTACTGTGGCGGGAGAAGGAGACCCAGTACTTC	CASSLLWREKETQYF
TRBD2	-	TRBV5-5	TRBJ2-5	TGTGCCAGCAGCCTGACTAGCTTCCAAGAGACCCAGTACTTC	CASSLTSFQETQYF
-	-	TRBV6-5	TRBJ1-1	TGTGCCAGCAGTTACTTGGACAGCCACACTGAAGCTTTCTTT	CASSYLDSHTEAFF
-	-	TRBV6-1	TRBJ1-4	TGTGCCAGCAGTGAATATTGGACGGTTAATGAAAAACTGTTTTTT	CASSEYWTVNEKLFF
-	-	TRBV4-2	TRBJ1-5	TGTGCCAGCAGCCCTCGACGGATCAATGCGCCCCAGCATTTT	CASSPRRINAPQHF